This T cell receptor (beta chain) comes out of a study of T-cell reconstitution after alpha-beta-depleted transplantation in children. The CDR3 length is 15 residues. Trimming removed 1 base from V and 4 bases from J, with 11 bases in between. Germline assignment: CDR1 LGHNA and CDR2 YNFKEQ. The study, taken as a whole, reports: T-cell counts and diversity at one year following transplant were attributed mainly to newly produced T cells. Alpha-beta T cells present about two months after transplant were reported to originate from several hundred expanded graft clones. TCRbeta diversity was high at day 60 in some patients (a result of surviving recipient T cells and thymic progenitors).

This clonotype was recorded many times. Its antigen is not known. It was with unique molecular identifiers that the TCRbeta library was prepared. TCRdb re-called the PCR reads with MiXCR, one entry per CDR3 protein. The sample records around 300,000 distinct CDR3 sequences, over 7% being singletons. This receptor was taken from a female patient aged 2 to 10 who had a stem cell transplant for Fanconi anemia, so the T cells may come from the graft donor. The genes are TRBV4-2 and TRBJ1-5; D unresolved. The material sequenced was peripheral blood, taken 360 days after TCRalphabeta/CD19-depleted stem cell transplant. CDR3 DNA: TGTGCCAGCAGCCAAGGTAACAATTATAATCAGCCCCAGCATTTT. Translating it yields CASSQGNNYNQPQHF.